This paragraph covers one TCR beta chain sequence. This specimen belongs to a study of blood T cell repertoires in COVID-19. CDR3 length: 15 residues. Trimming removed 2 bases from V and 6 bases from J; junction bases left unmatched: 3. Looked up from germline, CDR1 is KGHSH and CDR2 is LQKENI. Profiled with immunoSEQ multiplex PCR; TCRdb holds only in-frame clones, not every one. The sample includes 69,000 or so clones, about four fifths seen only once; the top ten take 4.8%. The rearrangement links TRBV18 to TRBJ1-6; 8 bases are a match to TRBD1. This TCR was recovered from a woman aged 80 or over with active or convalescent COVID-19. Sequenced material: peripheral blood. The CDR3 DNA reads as TGTGCCAGCTCACCAACCGACAGGGGTAATTCACCCCTCCACTTT. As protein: CASSPTDRGNSPLHF.